This T cell receptor beta chain was obtained from a study of cytomegalovirus exposure and HLA in healthy donors. Study-level results: A missense DCLRE1C variant was associated with V- and J-gene trimming of TCR beta chains in a later analysis, and an independent cohort replicated the association.

In its sample, this clone was seen once. As yet, its antigen is unknown. Primers included in the PCR were 60 Vbeta and 13 Jbeta primers. Per the authors' pipeline: Approximately 9.9 million shared chains were among the about 80 million unique TCR beta chains that a later analysis counted. Data came from immunoSEQ multiplex PCR; TCRdb stores just in-frame clones and leaves some out. That table is the source of V, J and clone size, and D and trimming were worked out from the DNA. The repertoire has roughly 200,000 clones, about four fifths of them found once; the top ten carry about 2.6%. Despite likely unrecorded immune exposures, the donors were nominally healthy at the time of sampling. Trimming removed 6 bases from V and 8 bases from J; junction bases left unmatched: 11. From germline, CDR1 is MNHNY and CDR2 SVGAGI (reference sequence). The CDR3 sequence is 14 residues long.

Sequenced input: PBMCs. The V call is TRBV6-6, the J call TRBJ1-2; 8 bases match TRBD1. The clonotype originates from a female donor in good health and CMV-seronegative. CDR3 nucleotide sequence: TGTGCCAGCAGCCCAGGGGGCGAGTCAGCAGGCTACACCTTC. Translating gives CASSPGGESAGYTF.